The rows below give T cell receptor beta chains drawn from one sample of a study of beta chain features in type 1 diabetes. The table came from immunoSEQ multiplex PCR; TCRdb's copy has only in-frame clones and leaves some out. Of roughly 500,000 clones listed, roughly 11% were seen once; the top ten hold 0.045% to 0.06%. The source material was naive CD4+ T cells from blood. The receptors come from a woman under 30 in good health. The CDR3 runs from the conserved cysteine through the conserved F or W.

CDR3 protein: CASSDQLVETQYF
V gene: TRBV2

CDR3 protein: CAWRRDSIYEQYF
V gene: TRBV30

CDR3 protein: CASRELFGGRQDTQYF
V gene: TRBV7-8

CDR3 protein: CASSQTSGSGQYF
V gene: TRBV14

CDR3 protein: CASSTTGSAETQYF
V gene: TRBV25-1

CDR3 protein: CASSFAANYNEQFF
V gene: TRBV11-2

CDR3 protein: CSVEGRTRNTEAFF
V gene: TRBV29-1

CDR3 protein: CASTQRARAQPQHF
V gene: TRBV19

CDR3 protein: CASSPLGEVPLHF
V gene: TRBV5-1

CDR3 protein: CASSLDRQGYEQFF
V gene: TRBV7-2

CDR3 protein: CASSLGQVLAKNIQYF
V gene: TRBV5-1

CDR3 protein: CASSAPPSDTQYF
V gene: TRBV5-1

CDR3 protein: CASSIEQFF
V gene: TRBV2

CDR3 protein: CASSRGLADNEQFF
V gene: TRBV4-1

CDR3 protein: CASSLPFGEQYF
V gene: TRBV4-1

CDR3 protein: CASSQDPSGGNIQYF
V gene: TRBV4-2

CDR3 protein: CATAPPAYEQYF
V gene: TRBV10-3

CDR3 protein: CASRTRQGSGNTIYF
V gene: TRBV6-6

CDR3 protein: CASSPRVTAYEQYF
V gene: TRBV7-2

CDR3 protein: CSGRRGQRGQETQYF
V gene: TRBV29-1

CDR3 protein: CASSFQRGLYNEQFF
V gene: TRBV11-2

CDR3 protein: CASMSPYDTQYF
V gene: TRBV2

CDR3 protein: CASSPGTGWSNEQFF
V gene: TRBV11-3

CDR3 protein: CASSSGTGPQTQYF
V gene: TRBV7-3

CDR3 protein: CASSRKVGSLWDSYNEQFF
V gene: TRBV18

CDR3 protein: CASSSPGGGDYGYTF
V gene: TRBV6-5

CDR3 protein: CASSYTRDSQEFF
V gene: TRBV7-2

CDR3 protein: CASSETGQKETQYF
V gene: TRBV10-2

CDR3 protein: CASSGLAATDTQYF
V gene: TRBV2

CDR3 protein: CASSRQGGIEQYF
V gene: TRBV6-5